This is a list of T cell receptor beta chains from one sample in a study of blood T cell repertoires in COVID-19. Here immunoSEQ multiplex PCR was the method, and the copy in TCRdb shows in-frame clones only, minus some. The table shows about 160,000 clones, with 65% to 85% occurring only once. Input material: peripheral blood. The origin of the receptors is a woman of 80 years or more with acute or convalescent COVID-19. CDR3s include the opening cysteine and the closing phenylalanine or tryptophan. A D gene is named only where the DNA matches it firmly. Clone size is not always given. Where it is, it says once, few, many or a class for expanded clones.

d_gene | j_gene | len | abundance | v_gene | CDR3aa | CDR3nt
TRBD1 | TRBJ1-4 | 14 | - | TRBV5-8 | CASSGGTGDEKLFF | TGTGCCAGCAGCGGCGGGACAGGGGATGAAAAACTGTTTTTT
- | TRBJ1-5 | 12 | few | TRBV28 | CASRQSNQPQHF | TGTGCCAGCAGACAAAGCAATCAGCCCCAGCATTTT
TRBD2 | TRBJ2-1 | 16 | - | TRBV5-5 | CASSTSGSRSYNEQFF | TGTGCCAGCAGCACAAGCGGGAGTAGGTCCTACAATGAGCAGTTCTTC
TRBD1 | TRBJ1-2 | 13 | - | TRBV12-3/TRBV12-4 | CASSSGQGVGYTF | TGTGCCAGCAGTTCGGGACAGGGGGTCGGCTACACCTTC
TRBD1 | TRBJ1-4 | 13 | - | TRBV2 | CASSYPGGEKLFF | TGTGCCAGCAGTTACCCAGGGGGTGAAAAACTGTTTTTT
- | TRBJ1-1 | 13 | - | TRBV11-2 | CASSLDLGTEAFF | TGTGCCAGCAGCTTAGATCTAGGCACTGAAGCTTTCTTT
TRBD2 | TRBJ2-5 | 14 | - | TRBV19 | CASSPAGDGETQYF | TGTGCCAGTAGTCCAGCGGGAGATGGAGAGACCCAGTACTTC
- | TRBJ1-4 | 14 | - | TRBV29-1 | CSVTEGSRNEKLFF | TGCAGCGTGACAGAAGGAAGTAGGAATGAAAAACTGTTTTTT
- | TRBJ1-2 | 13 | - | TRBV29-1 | CSVPAGGTYGYTF | TGCAGCGTCCCCGCGGGGGGTACCTATGGCTACACCTTC
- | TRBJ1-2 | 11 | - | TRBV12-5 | CASGSTHGYTF | TGTGCTAGTGGTTCCACACATGGCTACACCTTC
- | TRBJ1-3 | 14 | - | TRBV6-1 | CASIIGGPGNTIYF | TGTGCCAGCATCATCGGGGGGCCAGGAAACACCATATATTTT
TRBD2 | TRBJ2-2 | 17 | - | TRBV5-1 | CASSLYTREGDTGELFF | TGCGCCAGCAGCTTGTATACGCGGGAGGGGGACACCGGGGAGCTGTTTTTT
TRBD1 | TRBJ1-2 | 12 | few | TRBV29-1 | CSVATGGYGYTF | TGCAGCGTTGCAACAGGGGGCTATGGCTACACCTTC
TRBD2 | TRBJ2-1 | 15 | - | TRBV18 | CASSPGTSGSNEQFF | TGTGCCAGCTCACCCGGGACTAGCGGGAGTAATGAGCAGTTCTTC
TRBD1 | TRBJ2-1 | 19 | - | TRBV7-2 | CASSLGTGGGSGLYNEQFF | TGTGCCAGCAGCCTTGGGACAGGGGGGGGTAGCGGGCTCTACAATGAGCAGTTCTTC
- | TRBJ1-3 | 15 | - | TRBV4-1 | CASSQDIGRGNTIYF | TGCGCCAGCAGCCAAGATATCGGCAGGGGAAACACCATATATTTT
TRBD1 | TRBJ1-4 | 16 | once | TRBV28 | CASRPPTGSPNEKLFF | TGTGCCAGCAGACCCCCGACAGGGAGTCCTAATGAAAAACTGTTTTTT
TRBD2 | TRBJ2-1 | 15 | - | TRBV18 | CASSPGGLAYNEQFF | TGTGCCAGCTCACCAGGAGGACTAGCCTACAATGAGCAGTTCTTC
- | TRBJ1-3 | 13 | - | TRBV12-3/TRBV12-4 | CASSPLEGNTIYF | TGTGCCAGCAGTCCGTTGGAGGGAAACACCATATATTTT
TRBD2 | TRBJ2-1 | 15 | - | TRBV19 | CASSIRSGVYNEQFF | TGTGCCAGTAGTATAAGGAGCGGGGTTTACAATGAGCAGTTCTTC
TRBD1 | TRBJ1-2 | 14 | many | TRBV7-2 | CASSPRTGNYGYTF | TGTGCCAGCAGCCCACGGACAGGGAACTATGGCTACACCTTC
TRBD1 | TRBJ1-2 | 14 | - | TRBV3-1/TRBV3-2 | CASSQGQGSGGYTF | TGTGCCAGCAGCCAAGGACAGGGCTCTGGCGGCTACACCTTC
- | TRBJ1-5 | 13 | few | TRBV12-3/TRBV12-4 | CASSSAGDQPQHF | TGTGCCAGCAGTAGCGCAGGGGATCAGCCCCAGCATTTT
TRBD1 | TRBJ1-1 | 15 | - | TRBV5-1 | CASSLTPGGGTEAFF | TGCGCCAGCAGCTTAACGCCAGGGGGCGGCACTGAAGCTTTCTTT
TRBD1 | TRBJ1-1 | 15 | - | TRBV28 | CASIYSGTGNTEAFF | TGTGCCAGCATATATTCCGGGACAGGGAACACTGAAGCTTTCTTT
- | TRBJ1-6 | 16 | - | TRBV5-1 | CASSLNLGQGNSPLHF | TGCGCCAGCAGCCTAAACCTGGGGCAGGGTAATTCACCCCTCCACTTT
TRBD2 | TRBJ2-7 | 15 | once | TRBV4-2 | CASSRGLAGDHEQYF | TGTGCCAGCAGCCGGGGACTAGCGGGGGACCACGAGCAGTACTTC
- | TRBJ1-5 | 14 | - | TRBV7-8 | CASSPGRVHQPQHF | TGTGCCAGCAGCCCCGGGAGGGTACATCAGCCCCAGCATTTT
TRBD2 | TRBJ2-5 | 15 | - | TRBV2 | CASKGLAGLQETQYF | TGTGCCAGCAAAGGGTTAGCGGGACTCCAAGAGACCCAGTACTTC
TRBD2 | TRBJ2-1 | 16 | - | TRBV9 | CASSVGTSGRAHEQFF | TGTGCCAGCAGCGTAGGGACTAGCGGGAGGGCCCATGAGCAGTTCTTC
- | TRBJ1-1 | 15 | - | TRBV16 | CASSFKRLKNTEAFF | TGTGCCAGCAGCTTTAAAAGACTGAAGAACACTGAAGCTTTCTTT
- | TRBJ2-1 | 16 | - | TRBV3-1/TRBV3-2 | CASSQNSNMGGGEQFF | TGTGCCAGCAGCCAGAATAGTAATATGGGGGGAGGTGAGCAGTTCTTC
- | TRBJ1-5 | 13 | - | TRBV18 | CASSPSPGQPQHF | TGTGCCAGCTCACCATCTCCGGGTCAGCCCCAGCATTTT
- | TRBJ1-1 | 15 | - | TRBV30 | CAWSVLWRGETEAFF | TGTGCCTGGAGTGTACTTTGGAGGGGAGAGACTGAAGCTTTCTTT
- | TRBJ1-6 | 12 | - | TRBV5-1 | CASRADNSPLHF | TGCGCCAGCAGGGCAGATAATTCACCCCTCCACTTT
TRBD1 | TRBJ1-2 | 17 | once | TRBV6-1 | CASSVATGTGDRYGYTF | TGTGCCAGCAGTGTTGCTACCGGGACAGGGGATCGATATGGCTACACCTTC
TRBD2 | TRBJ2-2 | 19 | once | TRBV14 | CASSQDGDGLAGLTGELFF | TGTGCCAGCAGCCAAGATGGAGACGGGCTAGCGGGTCTCACCGGGGAGCTGTTTTTT
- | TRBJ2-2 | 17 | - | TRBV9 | CASSGGGGRSNTGELFF | TGTGCCAGCTCAGGGGGAGGAGGCCGCTCGAACACCGGGGAGCTGTTTTTT
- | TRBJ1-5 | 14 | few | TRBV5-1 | CASPRALRDQPQHF | TGCGCCAGCCCCAGGGCTCTCAGGGATCAGCCCCAGCATTTT
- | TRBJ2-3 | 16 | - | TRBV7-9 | CASSLGASRSTDTQYF | TGTGCCAGCAGCTTAGGAGCTAGCCGCAGCACAGATACGCAGTATTTT
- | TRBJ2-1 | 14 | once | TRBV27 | CASGGDGTYNEQFF | TGTGCCAGCGGAGGGGACGGAACCTACAATGAGCAGTTCTTC
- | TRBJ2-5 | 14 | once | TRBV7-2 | CASRYSRGMETQYF | TGTGCCAGCAGATATTCCAGGGGTATGGAGACCCAGTACTTC
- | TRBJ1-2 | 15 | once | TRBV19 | CASSIGRGSNYGYTF | TGTGCCAGTAGTATCGGCAGGGGAAGTAACTATGGCTACACCTTC
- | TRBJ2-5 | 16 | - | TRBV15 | CATSTTPVTYQETQYF | TGTGCCACCAGCACCACCCCGGTGACATACCAAGAGACCCAGTACTTC
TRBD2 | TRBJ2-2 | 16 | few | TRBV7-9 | CASRSTSGESTGELFF | TGTGCCAGCAGGTCCACTAGCGGGGAGTCTACCGGGGAGCTGTTTTTT
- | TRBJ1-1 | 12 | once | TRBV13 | CASSSGQTEAFF | TGTGCCAGCAGCTCCGGACAGACTGAAGCTTTCTTT
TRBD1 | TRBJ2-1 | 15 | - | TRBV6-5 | CASSYSRTGNNEQFF | TGTGCCAGCAGTTACTCCCGGACAGGGAACAATGAGCAGTTCTTC
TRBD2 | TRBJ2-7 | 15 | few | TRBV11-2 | CASSTSGRTFHEQYF | TGTGCCAGCAGCACCAGCGGGAGGACCTTCCACGAGCAGTACTTC
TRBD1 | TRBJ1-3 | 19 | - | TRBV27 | CASSPRTGRQSFSGNTIYF | TGTGCCAGCAGTCCCCGGACAGGGCGCCAGTCCTTCTCTGGAAACACCATATATTTT
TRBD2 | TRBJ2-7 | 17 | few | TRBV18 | CASSLYSGTRGEYEQYF | TGTGCCAGCTCACTGTATTCCGGGACTAGGGGGGAATACGAGCAGTACTTC
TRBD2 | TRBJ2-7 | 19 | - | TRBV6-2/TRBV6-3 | CASSYPIGLAGGRSYEQYF | TGTGCCAGCAGTTACCCTATAGGACTAGCGGGAGGCCGCTCCTACGAGCAGTACTTC
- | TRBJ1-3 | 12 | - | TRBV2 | CASKRAGNTIYF | TGTGCCAGCAAAAGAGCTGGAAACACCATATATTTT
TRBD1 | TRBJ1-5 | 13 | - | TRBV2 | CASRGQGAQPQHF | TGTGCCAGCAGGGGACAGGGGGCTCAGCCCCAGCATTTT
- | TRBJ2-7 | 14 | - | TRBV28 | CASTLGAVYYEQYF | TGTGCCAGCACCTTGGGGGCGGTGTACTACGAGCAGTACTTC
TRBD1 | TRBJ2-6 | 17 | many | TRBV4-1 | CASSLGQASSGANVLTF | TGCGCCAGCAGCCTAGGACAGGCCAGCTCTGGGGCCAACGTCCTGACTTTC
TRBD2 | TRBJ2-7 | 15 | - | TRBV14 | CPSTKTRGPGGEQYF | TGTCCCAGCACCAAAACGCGGGGACCGGGGGGAGAGCAGTACTTC
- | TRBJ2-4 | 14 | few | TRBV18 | CASSLGGPENIQYF | TGTGCCAGCTCACTCGGGGGGCCCGAAAACATTCAGTACTTC